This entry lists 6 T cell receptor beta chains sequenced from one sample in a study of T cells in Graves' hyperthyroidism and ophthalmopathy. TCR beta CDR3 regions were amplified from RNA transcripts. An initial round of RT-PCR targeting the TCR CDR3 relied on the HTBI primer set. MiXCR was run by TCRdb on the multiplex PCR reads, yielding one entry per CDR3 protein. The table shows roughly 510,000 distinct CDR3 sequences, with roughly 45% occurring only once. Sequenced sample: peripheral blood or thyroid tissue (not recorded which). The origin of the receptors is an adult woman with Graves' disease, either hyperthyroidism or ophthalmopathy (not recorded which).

CDR3 sequence reads: CSARDRSGTPYGYTF. As DNA, the CDR3 is TGCAGTGCTAGAGATCGATCGGGGACCCCCTATGGCTACACCTTC. J is TRBJ1-2 and V is TRBV20-1, with a weak D call TRBD1 (5 bases). The CDR3 extends over 15 amino acids. The V end lost 0 bases, the J end lost 4 bases, and 15 bases lay between the germline ends. Germline V gene sequence: CDR1 DFQATT, CDR2 SNEGSKA (reference sequence).

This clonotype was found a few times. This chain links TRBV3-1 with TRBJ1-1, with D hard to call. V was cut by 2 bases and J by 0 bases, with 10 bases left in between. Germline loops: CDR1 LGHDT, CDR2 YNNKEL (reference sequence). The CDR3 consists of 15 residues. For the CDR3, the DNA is TGTGCCAGCAGCCAACGCGTGCAGGTGAACACTGAAGCTTTCTTT. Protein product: CASSQRVQVNTEAFF.

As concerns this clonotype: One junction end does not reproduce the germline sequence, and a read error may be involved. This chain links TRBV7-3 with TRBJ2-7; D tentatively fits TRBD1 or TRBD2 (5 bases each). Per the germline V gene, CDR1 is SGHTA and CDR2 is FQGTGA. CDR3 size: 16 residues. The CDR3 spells CASSFQTGTVNYEQCF. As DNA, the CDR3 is TGTGCCAGCAGTTTCCAAACCGGGACCGTGAACTACGAGCAGTGCTTC. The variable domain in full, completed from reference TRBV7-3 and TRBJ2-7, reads GAGVSQTPSNKVTEKGKYVELRCDPISGHTALYWYRQSLGQGPEFLIYFQGTGAADDSGLPNDRFFAVRPEGSVSTLKIQRTERGDSAVYLCASSFQTGTVNYEQCFGPGTRLTVT.

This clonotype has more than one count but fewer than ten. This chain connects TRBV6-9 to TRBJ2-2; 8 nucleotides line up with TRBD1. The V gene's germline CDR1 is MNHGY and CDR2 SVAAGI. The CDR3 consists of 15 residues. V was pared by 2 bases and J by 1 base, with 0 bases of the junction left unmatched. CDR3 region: CASSYDRGNTGELFF. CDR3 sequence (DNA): TGTGCCAGCAGTTATGACAGGGGGAACACCGGGGAGCTGTTTTTT.

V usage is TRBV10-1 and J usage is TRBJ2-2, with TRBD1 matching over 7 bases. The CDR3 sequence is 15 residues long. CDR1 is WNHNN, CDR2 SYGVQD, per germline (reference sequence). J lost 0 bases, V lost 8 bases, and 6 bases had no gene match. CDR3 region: CASSQGTANTGELFF. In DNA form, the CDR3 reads TGCGCCAGCTCTCAGGGGACAGCGAACACCGGGGAGCTGTTTTTT.

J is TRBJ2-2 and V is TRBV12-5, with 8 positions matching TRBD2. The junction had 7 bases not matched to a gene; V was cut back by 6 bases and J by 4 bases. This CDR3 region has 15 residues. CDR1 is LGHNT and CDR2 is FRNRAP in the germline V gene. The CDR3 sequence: CASGTAGVGTGELFF. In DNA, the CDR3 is TGTGCTAGTGGGACAGCGGGAGTCGGCACCGGGGAGCTGTTTTTT.